These 15 T cell receptor beta chains share one sample of origin, sequenced in a study of beta chain features in type 1 diabetes. The entirety of the isolated RNA underwent reverse transcription, so expressed TCRB transcripts were sequenced. TCRdb's copy holds only in-frame clones and misses some; the assay was immunoSEQ multiplex PCR. The profile shows around 300,000 clones, more than 9.5% of them singletons. Material: naive CD4+ T cells from blood. The receptors derive from a young woman in good health.

The chain combines TRBV11-3 with TRBJ2-4; D may be TRBD1 (6 bases). V lost 1 base and J lost 8, with 9 bases in between. The CDR3 has 13 residues. Germline-derived CDR1 and CDR2 are SGHNT and YENEEA. The CDR3 DNA reads as TGTGCCAGCAGCTTAGTTCAGGGGCACATTCAGTACTTC. Amino acid sequence: CASSLVQGHIQYF.

This clone was recorded a few times. V is TRBV27 and J is TRBJ2-3, with 11 positions matching TRBD1. Germline V lookup: CDR1 MNHEY, CDR2 SMNVEV (reference sequence). This CDR3 is built from 16 residues. V lost 2 bases to trimming and J lost 7 bases; unmatched junction nucleotides: 8. The CDR3 DNA reads TGTGCCAGCAGTTTAGAAGGGACAGGGGGTCATCATACGCAGTATTTT. Its translation: CASSLEGTGGHHTQYF.

This clone was detected only a few times. CDR3 coding DNA: TGTGCCAGCAGACGGGACATATATAACTACGAGCAGTACTTC. Its translation: CASRRDIYNYEQYF. The chain couples TRBV2 to TRBJ2-7; tentatively, D is TRBD1 (6 bases). V was clipped by 6 bases and J by 3 bases, with 15 bases between them. The CDR3 is 14 residues long. Germline V lookup: CDR1 SNHLY, CDR2 FYNNEI.

The chain combines TRBV27 with TRBJ1-1, with no clear D. This CDR3 contains 14 residues. V gave up 4 bases and J gave up 4 bases, with 13 bases separating them. CDR1 MNHEY and CDR2 SMNVEV come from the germline V gene (reference sequence). The CDR3 protein is CASSSAAIGTEAFF. Written as DNA, the CDR3 is TGTGCCAGCAGTTCCGCGGCGATAGGCACTGAAGCTTTCTTT.

This clone was picked up a small number of times. The V and J genes are TRBV2 and TRBJ2-1; 8 bases align to TRBD2. Germline V CDR1 and CDR2: SNHLY, FYNNEI. The CDR3 spans 15 residues. V lost 7 bases to trimming and J lost 7 bases; unmatched junction nucleotides: 12. CDR3 protein: CASTRQLAVRNEQFF. CDR3 coding DNA: TGTGCCAGCACCAGGCAACTAGCGGTACGGAATGAGCAGTTCTTC.

This clone turned up a few times. This chain links TRBV7-2 with TRBJ1-3; 7 bases are a match to TRBD1. Germline V gene lookup returns CDR1 SGHTA and CDR2 FQGNSA. The length of the CDR3 is 15 residues. J gave up 2 bases and V 5 bases, and 6 bases lay outside the gene matches. CDR3 residues: CASSPGQRTGNTIYF. The CDR3 DNA is TGTGCCAGCAGCCCGGGACAGAGAACTGGAAACACCATATATTTT.

This chain joins TRBV6-5 and TRBJ2-7; 11 bases agree with TRBD2. The germline V gene has CDR1 MNHEY and CDR2 SVGAGI. The V and J ends lost 4 bases and 0 bases, in that order; junction bases with no gene match: 2. This CDR3 region has 15 residues. In DNA form, the CDR3 reads TGTGCCAGCAGTTTGGGACTAGCGGACTCCTACGAGCAGTACTTC. Translated, it gives CASSLGLADSYEQYF.

The genes are TRBV5-1 and TRBJ1-1; no clear D gene. This CDR3 is 14 amino acids long. Per germline, CDR1 SGHRS and CDR2 YFSETQ. V dropped 2 bases and J dropped 3 bases, with 11 bases sitting between them. DNA for the CDR3: TGCGCCAGCAGCTTATCTGACGGGTACACTGAAGCTTTCTTT. Protein: CASSLSDGYTEAFF.

The chain combines TRBV30 with TRBJ1-5; no firm D call. Germline assignment: CDR1 GTSNPN and CDR2 SVGIG (reference sequence). This CDR3 region has 13 residues. Trimming took 0 bases from V and 5 from J, leaving 8 bases between them. The CDR3 nucleotides read TGTGCCTGGAGTGTACTCGAAGATCAGCCCCAGCATTTT. Encoded protein: CAWSVLEDQPQHF.

In its sample, this clone was seen a few times. The chain couples TRBV19 to TRBJ1-5, with D possibly TRBD1 on 6 matching bases. The CDR3 sequence is 15 residues long. Trimming left V 8 bases short and J 0 bases short, with 14 bases between. From germline, CDR1 is LNHDA and CDR2 SQIVND (reference sequence). The CDR3 sequence: CASGRQDYSNQPQHF. As DNA, the CDR3 is TGTGCCAGTGGACGACAGGATTATAGCAATCAGCCCCAGCATTTT.

This sequence joins TRBV5-1 and TRBJ2-7; unclear D gene. Germline assignment: CDR1 SGHRS and CDR2 YFSETQ. V was pared by 0 bases and J by 3 bases, with 7 bases between. The CDR3 loop spans 13 amino acids. As DNA, the CDR3 is TGCGCCAGCAGCTTGGGCTCCTACTACGAGCAGTACTTC. It translates to CASSLGSYYEQYF.

This rearrangement joins TRBV7-9 to TRBJ2-5; weak D call: TRBD1 (7 bases). Trimming took off 2 bases at V and 3 bases at J, with 13 bases between the two ends. The CDR3 contains 15 residues. The V gene's germline CDR1 is SEHNR and CDR2 FQNEAQ (reference sequence). CDR3 region: CASSLMDRREETQYF. DNA of the CDR3: TGTGCCAGCAGCTTAATGGACAGGAGGGAAGAGACCCAGTACTTC.

The chain is built from TRBV4-3 and TRBJ1-4; 9 bases map to TRBD1. Germline V gene data show CDR1 as LGHNA and CDR2 as YSLEER. This CDR3 is built from 16 residues. The J segment lost 4 bases and the V segment lost 2 bases, leaving 5 bases of the junction unmatched. The CDR3 nucleotides read TGCGCCAGCAGCCAACTACCGGGACAGGGTAATGAAAAACTGTTTTTT. Translation: CASSQLPGQGNEKLFF.

This rearrangement joins TRBV5-1 to TRBJ1-4; 7 bases fit TRBD1. This CDR3 spans 15 amino acids. The J segment lost 8 bases and the V segment lost 3 bases, leaving 10 bases of the junction unmatched. Germline CDR1 SGHRS, CDR2 YFSETQ. CDR3 in amino acids: CASSSGNAGGEKLFF. CDR3 nucleotide sequence: TGCGCCAGCAGCTCCGGAAATGCAGGGGGGGAAAAACTGTTTTTT.

The chain couples TRBV29-1 to TRBJ2-5, with 11 bases identical to TRBD2. CDR1 is SQVTM and CDR2 is ANQGSEA in the germline V gene. Trimming removed 7 bases from V and 1 base from J; junction bases left unmatched: 5. This CDR3 has 14 residues. The CDR3 nucleotides read TGCAGCGCTAATAGCGGGAGGGTCCAAGAGACCCAGTACTTC. Its protein product is CSANSGRVQETQYF.